This T cell receptor beta chain was profiled in a study of metastatic and nonmetastatic thyroid tumors. Study background: Repertoires were compared across blood and tumor or nodule tissue from malignant and benign thyroid patients.

No patient received treatment before thyroid surgery. How the authors handled the data: Building a distant-metastasis classifier for papillary thyroid cancer drew on CDR3 differences across clinicopathological groups. TCRdb re-analyzed the PCR reads using MiXCR. In this record, the V and J calls reflect TCRdb's handling and not the investigators' own analysis. Among tens of thousands of clones listed, roughly 17% were seen once. Looked up from germline, CDR1 is SGHTA and CDR2 is FQGNSA. V dropped 0 bases and J dropped 3; count of bases not matched to a gene: 4. CDR3 length: 15 residues. This clone was detected many times. What it binds is unknown. Study-wide points: The reported finding was significantly higher TCR beta diversity in malignant thyroid tumors relative to benign nodules, in blood and tumor.

This TCR came from a female donor with papillary thyroid cancer or a benign thyroid nodule (not recorded which). Some clones in this sample may be carry-over from other donors' samples. The sample taken for sequencing was tumor tissue. This rearrangement joins TRBV7-2 to TRBJ1-2; TRBD1 matches at 7 bases. This CDR3 reads CASSLAAGGDYGYTF. Written as DNA, the CDR3 is TGTGCCAGCAGCTTAGCGGCAGGGGGAGACTATGGCTACACCTTC.